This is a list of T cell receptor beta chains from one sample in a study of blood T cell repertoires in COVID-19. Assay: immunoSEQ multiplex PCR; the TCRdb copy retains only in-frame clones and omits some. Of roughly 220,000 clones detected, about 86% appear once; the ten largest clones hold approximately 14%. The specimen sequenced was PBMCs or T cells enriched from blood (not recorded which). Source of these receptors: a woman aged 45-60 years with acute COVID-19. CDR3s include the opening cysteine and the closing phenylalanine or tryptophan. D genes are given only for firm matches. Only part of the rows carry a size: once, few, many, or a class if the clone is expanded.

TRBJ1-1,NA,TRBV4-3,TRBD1,TGCGCCAGCAGCCAAGACAGGGGGCGAAGTTCCGCTTTCTTT,CASSQDRGRSSAFF
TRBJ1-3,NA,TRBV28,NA,TGTGCCAGCAGTTCCCTCGGTGGGGGGGCGGGAAACACCATATATTTT,CASSSLGGGAGNTIYF
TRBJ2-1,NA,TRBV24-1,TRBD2,TGTGCCACCAGTGATGGGACTAGCGGGAGGATTGAGCAGTTCTTC,CATSDGTSGRIEQFF
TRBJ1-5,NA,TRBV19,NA,TGTGCCAGTAGTTTCGGCAATCAGCCCCAGCATTTT,CASSFGNQPQHF
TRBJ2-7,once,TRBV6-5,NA,TGTGCCAGCAGTCAGGGTCCGAGTTTCTACGAGCAGTACTTC,CASSQGPSFYEQYF
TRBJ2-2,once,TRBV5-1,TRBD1,TGCGCCAGCAGCTTACTGACGGGACAGGGGGCCGTTGGGCGTGACACCGGGGAGCTGTTTTTT,CASSLLTGQGAVGRDTGELFF
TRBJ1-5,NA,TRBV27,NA,TGTGCCAGCAGTTACGGGGGTGGCCCCCAGCATTTT,CASSYGGGPQHF
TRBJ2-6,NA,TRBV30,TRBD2,TGTGCCTGGAGTGTAGTGGGTCTAGCGGGGCTATCTGGGGCCAACGTCCTGACTTTC,CAWSVVGLAGLSGANVLTF
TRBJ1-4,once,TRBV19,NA,TGTGCCAGTAGTATAGTAGGAGGTTCTAATGAAAAACTGTTTTTT,CASSIVGGSNEKLFF
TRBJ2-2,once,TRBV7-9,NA,TGTGCCAGCAGGCCCCGGTCTGCCCCGAACACCGGGGAGCTGTTTTTT,CASRPRSAPNTGELFF
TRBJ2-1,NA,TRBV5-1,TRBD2,TGCGCCAGCAGCTTGGGACTAGCGGGGGGTTTAGGAAATGAGCAGTTCTTC,CASSLGLAGGLGNEQFF
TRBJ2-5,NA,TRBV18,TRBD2,TGTGCCAGCTCACGGGAGCGGGGAAGAGAGACCCAGTACTTC,CASSRERGRETQYF
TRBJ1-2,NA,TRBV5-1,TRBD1,TGCGCCAGCAGCCGAGGGGGCACCCGCTATGGCTACACCTTC,CASSRGGTRYGYTF
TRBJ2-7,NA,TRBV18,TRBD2,TGTGCCAGCTCACCATCTTTAGCGGGAGGCAGCTACGAGCAGTACTTC,CASSPSLAGGSYEQYF
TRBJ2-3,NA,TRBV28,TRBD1,TGTGCCAGCAGCGAGGGGACAGGGTCTTCAGATACGCAGTATTTT,CASSEGTGSSDTQYF
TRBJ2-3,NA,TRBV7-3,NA,TGTGCCAGCAGCTTAAGCAGGACAGATACGCAGTATTTT,CASSLSRTDTQYF
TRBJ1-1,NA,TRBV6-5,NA,TGTGCCAGCAGTTCGACAGGACTTATGAACACTGAAGCTTTCTTT,CASSSTGLMNTEAFF